These 19 T cell receptor beta chains were sequenced from one sample in a study of blood T cell dynamics during melanoma immunotherapy. Time point reported: week 3, after first cycle of checkpoint inhibitor. Repertoires were generated with immunoSEQ multiplex PCR, while TCRdb's copy carries only in-frame clones and drops some. The sample includes thousands of clones, nearly 90% of them seen just once. Sequenced here: blood, sampled from a patient treated with checkpoint blockade. The receptors come from a human donor with melanoma.

The rearrangement links TRBV11-2 to TRBJ2-7; D may be TRBD1 or TRBD2 (5 bases each). Per the germline V gene, CDR1 is SGHAT and CDR2 is FQNNGV. Deletions cut 4 bases from V and 4 bases from J, with 14 bases between. The length of the CDR3 is 14 residues. Here the CDR3 reads CASSSVLGRYEQYF. The CDR3 nucleotides read TGTGCCAGCAGCTCTGTGTTGGGACGTTACGAGCAGTACTTC. The variable domain in full, completed from reference TRBV11-2 and TRBJ2-7, reads EAGVAQSPRYKIIEKRQSVAFWCNPISGHATLYWYQQILGQGPKLLIQFQNNGVVDDSQLPKDRFSAERLKGVDSTLKIQPAKLEDSAVYLCASSSVLGRYEQYFGPGTRLTVT.

This chain connects TRBV19 to TRBJ2-2; no definite D call. CDR1 and CDR2 from the germline V gene are LNHDA and SQIVND (reference sequence). This CDR3 spans 15 amino acids. The V end lost 4 bases, the J end lost 3 bases, and 12 bases lay between the germline ends. CDR3 in DNA: TGTGCCAGTAGTAGGCTCGGAGCGTACACCGGGGAGCTGTTTTTT. This translates into CASSRLGAYTGELFF.

The chain couples TRBV18 to TRBJ2-3; unclear D gene. The V end was cut by 2 bases, the J end by 3 bases, with 12 bases between. CDR1 and CDR2 (germline): KGHSH, LQKENI. The CDR3 consists of 15 residues. The CDR3 DNA reads TGTGCCAGCTCACCAACTACCACTATTACAGATACGCAGTATTTT. Translated: CASSPTTTITDTQYF.

The V gene is TRBV5-1, the J gene TRBJ2-1; 14 bases align to TRBD2. The V and J ends lost 4 bases and 8 bases, in that order; junction bases with no gene match: 8. The CDR3 contains 16 residues. CDR1 is SGHRS and CDR2 is YFSETQ in the germline V gene. DNA for the CDR3: TGCGCCAGCAGCGAGGGACTAGCGGGGGTGGTCGATGAGCAGTTCTTC. This encodes CASSEGLAGVVDEQFF.

The chain is built from TRBV9 and TRBJ2-5; D may be TRBD2 (6 bases). The germline CDR1 and CDR2 sequences are SGDLS and YYNGEE. Trimming took 0 bases from V and 4 from J, leaving 10 bases between them. The CDR3 totals 14 residues. CDR3 DNA sequence: TGTGCCAGCAGCGTAGCGGGAGCGGGAGAGACCCAGTACTTC. Translation gives CASSVAGAGETQYF.

The chain is built from TRBV6-1 and TRBJ2-7; perhaps TRBD1 as D (5 bases). Trimming took 3 bases from V and 2 from J, leaving 17 bases between them. The CDR3 is made up of 16 amino acids. Germline CDR1 is MNHNS and CDR2 is SASEGT. The CDR3 DNA follows: TGTGCCAGCAGTGAGGATAGGGGATGGGCCCCCTACGAGCAGTACTTC. Translation: CASSEDRGWAPYEQYF.

This rearrangement joins TRBV27 to TRBJ2-7; D is ambiguous. V lost 3 bases to trimming and J lost 0 bases, with 12 bases between them. The CDR3 is 15 residues long. Germline V gene lookup returns CDR1 MNHEY and CDR2 SMNVEV (reference sequence). In DNA, the CDR3 is TGTGCCAGCAGTTTCCTAGGCGGAAACTCCTACGAGCAGTACTTC. Translated: CASSFLGGNSYEQYF.

J is TRBJ2-3 and V is TRBV7-2; 15 bases are a match to TRBD2. J lost 8 bases, V lost 5 bases, and 8 bases had no gene match. This CDR3 has 16 residues. Per germline, CDR1 SGHTA and CDR2 FQGNSA. The CDR3 protein is CASSPPGLAGGSTQYF. CDR3 in DNA: TGTGCCAGCAGCCCCCCGGGACTAGCGGGAGGAAGTACGCAGTATTTT. The variable domain in full, completed from reference TRBV7-2 and TRBJ2-3, reads GAGVSQSPSNKVTEKGKDVELRCDPISGHTALYWYRQSLGQGLEFLIYFQGNSAPDKSGLPSDRFSAERTGGSVSTLTIQRTQQEDSAVYLCASSPPGLAGGSTQYFGPGTRLTVL.

This clone appeared once. The gene calls are TRBV6-1 and TRBJ2-1, with D possibly being TRBD2 (5 bases). The CDR3 sequence is 13 residues long. Germline V gene sequence: CDR1 MNHNS, CDR2 SASEGT. V was shortened by 10 bases and J by 2 bases, with 12 bases between the two germline ends. This CDR3 reads CATLLAAYNEQFF. The CDR3 DNA sequence: TGTGCCACCCTGCTAGCTGCCTACAATGAGCAGTTCTTC.

The chain recombines TRBV18 with TRBJ2-2; no definite D call. The V gene lost 3 bases and the J gene lost 0 bases, with 11 bases spanning the gap. The CDR3 has 16 amino acids. CDR1 is KGHSH, CDR2 LQKENI, per germline. CDR3 sequence reads: CASSPRANSNTGELFF. CDR3 coding DNA: TGTGCCAGCTCACCCCGGGCAAATTCGAACACCGGGGAGCTGTTTTTT.

This clone was observed a few times. The gene calls are TRBV18 and TRBJ1-2; D possibly corresponds to TRBD1 (5 bases). This CDR3 contains 14 residues. Trimming took off 2 bases at V and 6 bases at J, with 13 bases between the two ends. Germline V gene data show CDR1 as KGHSH and CDR2 as LQKENI. CDR3 region: CASSPRQGWDGYTF. The CDR3 DNA is TGTGCCAGCTCACCAAGGCAGGGATGGGATGGCTACACCTTC.

The rearrangement uses TRBV4-1 and TRBJ2-1, with 11 bases lining up with TRBD2. V dropped 2 bases and J dropped 6; count of bases not matched to a gene: 15. The germline CDR1 and CDR2 sequences are MGHRA and YSYEKL. This CDR3 is 19 amino acids long. The CDR3 DNA is TGCGCCAGCAGCCAATCGGGCCTGACTAGCGGGAAGTCTGCCAATGAGCAGTTCTTC. It encodes CASSQSGLTSGKSANEQFF.

The CDR3 loop reads CTSSQIRGLGSLEETQYF. The CDR3 region has the DNA TGCACCAGCAGCCAAATCCGGGGGCTTGGGTCCTTAGAAGAGACCCAGTACTTC. V gene TRBV1 combines with J gene TRBJ2-5. TRBV1 is a pseudogene segment. The CDR3 contains 18 residues.

This sequence joins TRBV2 and TRBJ2-7; 8 bases align to TRBD1. J was trimmed by 0 bases and V by 1 base; bases with no gene match: 2. This CDR3 has 15 residues. Looked up from germline, CDR1 is SNHLY and CDR2 is FYNNEI. This CDR3 is CASSEGGQASYEQYF. The CDR3 region has the DNA TGTGCCAGCAGTGAAGGGGGACAGGCCTCCTACGAGCAGTACTTC.

V gene TRBV25-1 combines with J gene TRBJ1-4, with 10 bases lining up with TRBD1. V lost 6 bases, J lost 8 bases, and 3 bases stayed unmatched. Germline loops: CDR1 MGHDK, CDR2 SYGVNS. This CDR3 is built from 13 residues. The CDR3 sequence is CASSWTGGEKLFF. For the CDR3, the DNA is TGTGCCAGCAGCTGGACAGGGGGGGAAAAACTGTTTTTT.

There are a few counts of this clone. J is TRBJ2-2 and V is TRBV27; tentative D call: TRBD2 (5 bases). This CDR3 has 14 amino acids. Looked up from germline, CDR1 is MNHEY and CDR2 is SMNVEV (reference sequence). Trimming shortened V by 11 bases and J by 1 base, and 14 bases separated the two germline ends. The CDR3 DNA reads as TGTGCCTCCCAAACGAGGGTGAACACCGGGGAGCTGTTTTTT. This encodes CASQTRVNTGELFF.

The rearrangement links TRBV7-9 to TRBJ2-7; D may be TRBD1 (5 bases). V was cut by 5 bases and J by 6 bases, with 14 bases left in between. There are 13 residues in the CDR3. CDR1 is SEHNR, CDR2 FQNEAQ, per germline (reference sequence). The CDR3 reads CASSTTGYREQYF. CDR3 in DNA: TGTGCCAGCAGCACCACAGGTTACCGCGAGCAGTACTTC.

The J gene is TRBJ1-2, the V gene TRBV18; unclear D gene. Trimming left V 4 bases short and J 4 bases short, with 10 bases between. CDR3 size: 13 residues. The germline CDR1 and CDR2 sequences are KGHSH and LQKENI. The CDR3 nucleotides read TGTGCCAGCTCACTGGACGGAACCTATGGCTACACCTTC. This gives the protein CASSLDGTYGYTF. Using reference TRBV18 and TRBJ1-2 for the parts outside the CDR3, the full variable domain is NAGVMQNPRHLVRRRGQEARLRCSPMKGHSHVYWYRQLPEEGLKFMVYLQKENIIDESGMPKERFSAEFPKEGPSILRIQQVVRGDSAAYFCASSLDGTYGYTFGSGTRLTVV.

The rearrangement joins TRBV5-1 to TRBJ1-5; D remains unclear. V lost 0 bases and J lost 7, with 8 bases in between. This CDR3 region has 13 residues. Germline loops: CDR1 SGHRS, CDR2 YFSETQ. DNA of the CDR3: TGCGCCAGCAGCTTGGTCGGCGACCAGCCCCAGCATTTT. It encodes CASSLVGDQPQHF. Full variable domain (missing parts from reference TRBV5-1 and TRBJ1-5): KAGVTQTPRYLIKTRGQQVTLSCSPISGHRSVSWYQQTPGQGLQFLFEYFSETQRNKGNFPGRFSGRQFSNSRSEMNVSTLELGDSALYLCASSLVGDQPQHFGDGTRLSIL.